The clone carrying this T cell receptor (beta chain) was detected ten times or more. TCRdb fed the 5' RACE reads into MiXCR, producing one record per CDR3 protein. Here the sample spans about 300,000 distinct CDR3 sequences, 11% being singletons. This sample is drawn from a study of CD8 T cells in ankylosing spondylitis. The V gene end was trimmed by 3 bases and the J gene end by 7 bases; junction bases not matched to a gene: 8. CDR3 length equals 14 residues. The germline V gene has CDR1 SGHRS and CDR2 YFSETQ. The sequenced sample was blood, either unsorted or a sorted T cell fraction (not recorded which). The clonotype was recovered from a female donor with ankylosing spondylitis or in good health (not recorded which). The chain couples TRBV5-1 to TRBJ2-3; 7 bases are a match to TRBD1. The CDR3 DNA follows: TGCGCCAGCAGCTCGGCCGGGACAGCTAATACGCAGTATTTT. It is translated as CASSSAGTANTQYF.